This TCR beta chain came from a study of blood T cell repertoires in COVID-19. Two negative PCRs, clearance, or symptom resolution characterized the recovered Cohort 3 donors. The protocol was immunoSEQ multiplex PCR, while the TCRdb copy is restricted to in-frame clones and leaves out a portion. The sample holds 200,000 to 250,000 clones, around 80% seen once. The sequenced sample consisted of PBMCs or T cells enriched from blood (not recorded which). The sequence derives from a man in his fifties or sixties who had recovered from COVID-19.

CDR3 region: CASRVTSLVETQYF. DNA of the CDR3: TGTGCCAGCAGGGTAACTAGCTTGGTAGAGACCCAGTACTTC. The chain has TRBV2 and TRBJ2-5; tentatively, D is TRBD2 (6 bases). The CDR3 runs 14 residues. Germline assignment: CDR1 SNHLY and CDR2 FYNNEI. Trimming took off 6 bases at V and 4 bases at J, with 15 bases between the two ends.